A single sample is the source of the 30 T cell receptor beta chains below, sequenced in a study of type 1 regulatory T cells. TCRdb reprocessed the reads with MiXCR, giving one entry per CDR3 protein. The sample lists fewer than 75,000 distinct CDR3 sequences; around 49% were seen once. Their antigens remain unidentified. Sequenced input: cultured non-Tr1 T cells, either the whole culture or a sorted T cell fraction (not recorded which). Receptor source: a human donor in good health.

The chain combines TRBV20-1 with TRBJ2-7; either TRBD1 or TRBD2 may fit D (6 bases each). Trimming cost V 1 base and J 4 bases, with 17 bases left between them. Per the germline V gene, CDR1 is DFQATT and CDR2 is SNEGSKA (reference sequence). This CDR3 is 15 amino acids long. CDR3 coding DNA: TGCAGTGCTAGAGTTAGAGGGGGGCCAAGTTACGAGCAGTACTTC. Translated: CSARVRGGPSYEQYF.

CDR3 nucleotides: TGTGCTAGTGGTTTGGCCATCAACACCGGGGAGCTGTTTTTT. Protein sequence: CASGLAINTGELFF. The chain has TRBV12-5 and TRBJ2-2, with D uncertain. Germline V lookup: CDR1 LGHNT, CDR2 FRNRAP. V lost 1 base and J 2 bases, leaving 5 bases between the germline ends. CDR3 length equals 14 residues.

Turning to this clonotype: The junction departs from germline at one end; a sequencing error may be responsible. The chain carries TRBV24-1 and TRBJ1-1; D is ambiguous. Germline V gene data show CDR1 as KGHDR and CDR2 as SFDVKD. This CDR3 region has 13 residues. CDR3 loop: CTTSGEGNTEAFF. The DNA of the CDR3 is TGTACCACCAGTGGTGAAGGGAACACTGAAGCTTTCTTT.

This clonotype was counted at least ten times. The chain is built from TRBV3-1 and TRBJ2-2; D unresolved. Germline-derived CDR1 and CDR2 are LGHDT and YNNKEL (reference sequence). The CDR3 has 12 residues. The V end lost 6 bases, the J end lost 5 bases, and 7 bases lay between the germline ends. CDR3 in DNA: TGTGCCAGCAGAATTAGGACCGGGGAGCTGTTTTTT. This sequence encodes CASRIRTGELFF.

V usage is TRBV19 and J usage is TRBJ2-7, with D perhaps given as TRBD1 or TRBD2 (5 bases each). Looked up from germline, CDR1 is LNHDA and CDR2 is SQIVND (reference sequence). The CDR3 runs to 14 residues. V lost 6 bases and J lost 0, with 12 bases in between. Here the CDR3 reads CASSRDGLSYEQYF. DNA for the CDR3: TGTGCCAGTAGCAGGGACGGACTCTCCTACGAGCAGTACTTC.

The V gene is TRBV20-1, the J gene TRBJ2-1; 7 positions match TRBD2. The germline gives CDR1 DFQATT, CDR2 SNEGSKA (reference sequence). CDR3 length equals 14 residues. Losses at the gene ends were 5 bases for V and 4 bases for J; bases not matched to a gene: 8. CDR3 nucleotide sequence: TGCAGTGCTCATCCGGGGAGGGGTTACAATGAGCAGTTCTTC. It specifies CSAHPGRGYNEQFF.

The J gene is TRBJ1-5, the V gene TRBV28; D ambiguous. Germline CDR1 reads MDHEN; CDR2 reads SYDVKM. V lost 5 bases, J lost 3 bases, and 14 bases lay in between. This CDR3 comprises 15 residues. CDR3 amino acids: CASSNPDRLNQPQHF. CDR3 nucleotide sequence: TGTGCCAGCAGTAACCCGGACCGACTCAATCAGCCCCAGCATTTT.

This clonotype has just a few counts. This chain links TRBV3-1 with TRBJ2-7; D perhaps matches TRBD2 (6 bases). Trimming removed 4 bases from V and 2 bases from J, with 9 bases in between. This CDR3 spans 13 amino acids. CDR1 and CDR2 (germline): LGHDT, YNNKEL (reference sequence). CDR3 sequence: CASSRGNPYEQYF. The CDR3 DNA reads as TGTGCCAGCAGCCGCGGGAATCCCTACGAGCAGTACTTC.

The chain recombines TRBV3-1 with TRBJ2-7; D unclear. The CDR3 spans 10 residues. V gave up 8 bases and J gave up 2 bases, with 4 bases separating them. Per the germline V gene, CDR1 is LGHDT and CDR2 is YNNKEL (reference sequence). The CDR3 sequence: CASGAYEQYF. As DNA, the CDR3 is TGTGCCAGCGGAGCCTACGAGCAGTACTTC.

The CDR3 DNA is TGCAGTGTCTTGGGACTCCAAGAGACCCAGTACTTC. It translates to CSVLGLQETQYF. The J gene is TRBJ2-5, the V gene TRBV20-1; a weak D match, TRBD2 (6 bases). Trimming took off 7 bases at V and 1 base at J, with 10 bases between the two ends. CDR1 is DFQATT, CDR2 SNEGSKA, per germline (reference sequence). CDR3 length equals 12 residues.

J is TRBJ2-1 and V is TRBV3-1; 13 nucleotides match TRBD2. V trimming: 10 bases; J trimming: 8 bases; junction bases outside the gene matches: 5. Germline lookup yields CDR1 LGHDT and CDR2 YNNKEL (reference sequence). The CDR3 contains 13 residues. The CDR3 DNA sequence: TGTGCCACCAGGACTAGCGGGGGATATGAGCAGTTCTTC. As protein: CATRTSGGYEQFF.

The rearrangement uses TRBV27 and TRBJ2-7; perhaps TRBD2 as D (5 bases). In germline, CDR1 is MNHEY, CDR2 SMNVEV (reference sequence). The V and J ends lost 11 bases and 3 bases respectively, with 17 bases between them. The CDR3 consists of 13 residues. CDR3 sequence: CAPGICRIYEQYF. The DNA of the CDR3 is TGTGCCCCCGGGATTTGCAGAATCTACGAGCAGTACTTC.

The chain links TRBV7-2 to TRBJ2-7; D may be TRBD1 (7 bases). Trimming cost V 1 base and J 2 bases, with 15 bases left between them. The CDR3 consists of 16 residues. Germline-derived CDR1 and CDR2 are SGHTA and FQGNSA. The CDR3 loop reads CASSLDGGGVPYEQYF. CDR3 in DNA: TGTGCCAGCAGCTTAGACGGAGGGGGCGTCCCCTACGAGCAGTACTTC.

This clonotype has a handful of counts. J is TRBJ1-6 and V is TRBV12-3 or TRBV12-4; D may be TRBD1 (6 bases). Trimming took 6 bases from V and 14 from J, leaving 14 bases between them. The CDR3 consists of 12 residues. DNA for the CDR3: TGTGCCAGCAGAGGAGACAGGCCGTCCCTCCACTTT. Its protein is CASRGDRPSLHF.

This chain links TRBV29-1 with TRBJ2-3; D may be TRBD1 (6 bases). The CDR3 has 13 residues. Germline CDR1 is SQVTM and CDR2 is ANQGSEA. V lost 0 bases, J lost 2 bases, and 6 bases lay in between. This chain's CDR3 is CSVEEGATDTQYF. The CDR3 DNA is TGCAGCGTTGAAGAGGGGGCCACAGATACGCAGTATTTT.

This chain uses TRBV15 with TRBJ2-3, with no clear D. The CDR3 runs 12 residues. The germline V gene has CDR1 LNHNV and CDR2 YYDKDF (reference sequence). The ends were cut back, 1 base at V and 5 bases at J, with 4 bases in the middle. CDR3 DNA: TGTGCCACCAGCAGAGGGATAGATACGCAGTATTTT. Translated, it gives CATSRGIDTQYF.

The chain uses TRBV18 and TRBJ2-7; D might be TRBD1 or TRBD2, each matching 5 bases. Germline V lookup: CDR1 KGHSH, CDR2 LQKENI. V was clipped by 3 bases and J by 6 bases, with 9 bases between them. The CDR3 is 12 residues long. The CDR3 reads CASSPEGPEQYF. CDR3 DNA: TGTGCCAGCTCACCCGAGGGACCCGAGCAGTACTTC.

This chain links TRBV10-3 with TRBJ2-5; possibly TRBD2 for D (5 bases). This CDR3 has 14 residues. Trimming pared 3 bases from V and 7 bases from J, leaving 15 bases between. Germline CDR1 is ENHRY and CDR2 is SYGVKD. CDR3 bases: TGTGCCATCAGTGACTCAACCGAGGGTGGGACCCAGTACTTC. Translated: CAISDSTEGGTQYF.

This clonotype has just a few counts. The chain carries TRBV12-3 or TRBV12-4 and TRBJ1-6, with D unresolved. Trimming removed 5 bases at V and 1 base at J, with 12 bases between. The CDR3 has 16 residues. CDR3 nucleotide sequence: TGTGCCAGCAGTGATCGACTTAGGTCCTATAATTCACCCCTCCACTTT. Protein sequence: CASSDRLRSYNSPLHF.

As to this clonotype: At one end, the junction sequence differs from germline, possibly due to a read error. The rearrangement uses TRBV4-1 and TRBJ2-5; 7 bases line up with TRBD2. CDR1 and CDR2 (germline): MGHRA, YSYEKL. The CDR3 has 15 residues. CDR3 DNA: TGCGCCAGCAGCCAAACCGGGACTAACCAAGAGGCCCAGTACTTC. It translates to CASSQTGTNQEAQYF.

The chain couples TRBV7-8 to TRBJ1-5; D is uncertain. The V end was cut by 0 bases, the J end by 0 bases, with 6 bases between. CDR3 length: 15 residues. Germline-derived CDR1 and CDR2 are SGHVS and FQNEAQ. CDR3 bases: TGTGCCAGCAGCTTAGCAATCAATAGCAATCAGCCCCAGCATTTT. This encodes CASSLAINSNQPQHF. Complete variable domain (other parts from reference TRBV7-8 and TRBJ1-5): GAGVSQSPRYKVAKRGQDVALRCDPISGHVSLFWYQQALGQGPEFLTYFQNEAQLDKSGLPSDRFFAERPEGSVSTLKIQRTQQEDSAVYLCASSLAINSNQPQHFGDGTRLSIL.

The chain has TRBV20-1 and TRBJ1-1; possible D gene TRBD1, 5 bases. Germline-derived CDR1 and CDR2 are DFQATT and SNEGSKA (reference sequence). Trimming took off 0 bases at V and 4 bases at J, with 18 bases between the two ends. This CDR3 comprises 16 residues. CDR3 loop: CSARDKAGWGTTEAFF. The CDR3 DNA reads as TGCAGTGCTAGAGATAAGGCAGGGTGGGGGACCACTGAAGCTTTCTTT.

The table lists this clonotype with many counts. The rearrangement links TRBV7-2 to TRBJ2-3; possibly TRBD2 for D (5 bases). Trimming cost V 4 bases and J 11 bases, with 16 bases left between them. CDR1 is SGHTA, CDR2 FQGNSA, per germline. CDR3 length: 13 residues. The CDR3 DNA reads TGTGCCAGCAGCTCCCCCCCGGGGAGAGTGCAGTATTTT. It codes for CASSSPPGRVQYF.

The gene calls are TRBV19 and TRBJ1-4, with 8 bases fitting TRBD1. This CDR3 comprises 14 residues. CDR1 is LNHDA and CDR2 is SQIVND in the germline V gene (reference sequence). V was clipped by 3 bases and J by 7 bases; unmatched bases: 4. CDR3 loop: CASSIGTGIEKLFF. DNA of the CDR3: TGTGCCAGTAGTATCGGGACAGGAATTGAAAAACTGTTTTTT.

This rearrangement joins TRBV2 to TRBJ2-7; D may match TRBD1 or TRBD2 (5 bases each). V lost 5 bases, J lost 2 bases, and 13 bases lay in between. Germline V gene lookup returns CDR1 SNHLY and CDR2 FYNNEI. This CDR3 has 14 amino acids. CDR3 sequence: CASSSRRGPYEQYF. Here the CDR3 DNA reads TGTGCCAGCAGTTCCCGACGGGGCCCCTACGAGCAGTACTTC.

This clonotype came up once. The chain has TRBV18 and TRBJ2-3, with 7 bases fitting TRBD2. The J segment lost 3 bases and the V segment lost 1 base, leaving 1 base of the junction unmatched. This CDR3 comprises 14 residues. Germline V gives CDR1 KGHSH, CDR2 LQKENI. CDR3 nucleotide sequence: TGTGCCAGCTCACCACTGGGGGGGACAGATACGCAGTATTTT. This translates into CASSPLGGTDTQYF. Looking up the rest from reference TRBV18 and TRBJ2-3 gives the full variable domain: NAGVMQNPRHLVRRRGQEARLRCSPMKGHSHVYWYRQLPEEGLKFMVYLQKENIIDESGMPKERFSAEFPKEGPSILRIQQVVRGDSAAYFCASSPLGGTDTQYFGPGTRLTVL.

This clonotype was detected only a few times. This CDR3 reads CAWSVTGLGELFF. The DNA for the CDR3 is TGTGCCTGGAGTGTAACCGGGTTGGGGGAGCTGTTTTTT. J is TRBJ2-2 and V is TRBV30, with no clear D. The germline V gene encodes CDR1 GTSNPN and CDR2 SVGIG (reference sequence). The CDR3 covers 13 residues. With 0 bases removed from V and 8 bases from J, the gap between germline ends came to 10 bases.

This clonotype turned up a few times. The chain joins TRBV11-3 to TRBJ2-5; D not certain. From germline, CDR1 is SGHNT and CDR2 YENEEA. The V and J ends lost 2 bases and 4 bases respectively, with 11 bases between them. This CDR3 comprises 14 residues. The chain's CDR3 is CASSLMRQVETQYF. Here the CDR3 DNA reads TGTGCCAGCAGCTTAATGCGGCAGGTAGAGACCCAGTACTTC.

This clonotype turned up a few times. A read error may produce the germline difference seen at one junction end. The chain employs TRBV6-1 and TRBJ2-5; no definite D call. This CDR3 has 11 amino acids. Per germline, CDR1 MNHNS and CDR2 SASEGT. CDR3 protein: CASREVETQYF. CDR3 sequence (DNA): TGTGCCAGCAGAGAAGTGGAGACCCAGTACTTC.

This clonotype was counted a few times. The genes are TRBV4-1 and TRBJ2-2; tentatively, D is TRBD2 (5 bases). V was trimmed by 1 base and J by 6 bases, leaving 9 bases between them. The CDR3 is 14 amino acids. Germline CDR1 is MGHRA and CDR2 is YSYEKL. The CDR3 nucleotides are TGCGCCAGCAGCCAAGCGGGGTTCCCCGGGGAGCTGTTTTTT. Protein: CASSQAGFPGELFF.